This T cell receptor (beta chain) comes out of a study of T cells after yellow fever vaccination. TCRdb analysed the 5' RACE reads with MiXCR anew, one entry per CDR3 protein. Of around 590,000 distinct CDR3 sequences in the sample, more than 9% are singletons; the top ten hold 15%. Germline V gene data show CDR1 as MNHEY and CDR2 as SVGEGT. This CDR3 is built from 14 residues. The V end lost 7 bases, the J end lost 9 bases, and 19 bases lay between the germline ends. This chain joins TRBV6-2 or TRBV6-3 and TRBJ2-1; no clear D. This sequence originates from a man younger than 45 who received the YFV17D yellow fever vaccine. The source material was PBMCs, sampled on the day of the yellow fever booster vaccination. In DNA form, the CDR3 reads TGTGCCAGCAAAGAACCCCCCCCCTTTGCTGAGCAGTTCTTC. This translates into CASKEPPPFAEQFF.